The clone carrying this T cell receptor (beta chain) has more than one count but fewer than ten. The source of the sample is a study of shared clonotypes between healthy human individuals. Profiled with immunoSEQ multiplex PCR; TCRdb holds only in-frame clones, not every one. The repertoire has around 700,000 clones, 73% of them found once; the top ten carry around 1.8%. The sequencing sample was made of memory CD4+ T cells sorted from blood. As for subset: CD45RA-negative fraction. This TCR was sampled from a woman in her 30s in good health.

The CDR3 sequence is CASTVDSTSGNEQFF. The CDR3 region has the DNA TGCGCCAGCACCGTAGATAGCACTAGCGGGAATGAGCAGTTCTTC. The gene calls are TRBV5-1 and TRBJ2-1; 9 bases match TRBD2. CDR1 SGHRS and CDR2 YFSETQ come from the germline V gene. With V trimmed by 6 bases and J by 7 bases, 11 bases remained unmatched. This CDR3 has 15 amino acids.